These T cell receptor beta chains were read from a single sample in a study of CD8 T cells in ankylosing spondylitis. TCRdb re-derived calls from the 5' RACE reads in MiXCR, one entry per CDR3 protein. The sample shows fewer than 550,000 distinct CDR3 sequences, 5.3% of them seen only once. Sequencing was done on a sample of blood, either unsorted or a sorted T cell fraction (not recorded which). All receptors come from a male donor with ankylosing spondylitis. Each CDR3 is given without its conserved first and last residue.

V	J	CDR3
TRBV5-1	TRBJ1-1	ASSLGGQGTVNTEAF
TRBV5-1	TRBJ2-7	ASSLRSGLTYEQY
TRBV20-1	TRBJ2-1	SASQGHEQF
TRBV20-1	TRBJ1-5	SAQADRGGSEPQH
TRBV10-3	TRBJ1-6	AVTGTVNSPLH
TRBV12-3/TRBV12-4	TRBJ1-2	ASRSGHSYGYT
TRBV6-5	TRBJ1-6	ASSYSPYRDWDSPLH
TRBV27	TRBJ2-7	ATATGDLGEQY
TRBV5-4	TRBJ1-2	ASSKGQGPSNYGYT
TRBV5-1	TRBJ2-3	ASSPTPGSTDTQY
TRBV12-3/TRBV12-4	TRBJ2-2	ASSPGSPQDTGELF
TRBV20-1	TRBJ2-7	SAGTSGLSYEQY
TRBV7-9	TRBJ1-1	ASSFTDRGAF
TRBV5-1	TRBJ2-1	ASSLGPQGEGYNEQF
TRBV20-1	TRBJ2-1	SAAKPGTLQSEQF
TRBV25-1	TRBJ2-5	ASSEAGGRETQY
TRBV20-1	TRBJ2-7	SARGSFGVKLDEQY
TRBV24-1	TRBJ2-1	ATSDLPQGARGNYNEQF
TRBV21-1	TRBJ2-1	ASSSGHEQF
TRBV10-3	TRBJ1-5	AISRQVNQPQH
TRBV7-9	TRBJ2-7	ASSPLGQYEQY
TRBV7-2	TRBJ2-5	ASSQSKRDPETQY
TRBV29-1	TRBJ2-7	SVQTAYDGEQY
TRBV6-2/TRBV6-3	TRBJ2-2	ASSTRGRPGGELF
TRBV7-9	TRBJ1-3	ASTGSGNTIY
TRBV5-1	TRBJ1-1	ASSPGGIEAF
TRBV3-1	TRBJ2-7	ASSRGRQGPTYEQY
TRBV18	TRBJ1-6	ASSPLNVRGSPLH
TRBV3-1	TRBJ2-7	ASSQLGRGLYEQY
TRBV4-3	TRBJ2-1	ASSQDRLSGGPMNNEQF
TRBV5-1	TRBJ1-2	ASSWDRDVGYT
TRBV24-1	TRBJ2-1	ATYSDRGGYNEQF
TRBV9	TRBJ1-1	ASNHQGGLNTEAF
TRBV6-5	TRBJ1-4	ASSYYTGDEKLF
TRBV6-1	TRBJ2-1	ASSARLRGLGNEQF
TRBV7-2	TRBJ2-7	ASSLVQHSYEQY
TRBV6-2/TRBV6-3	TRBJ2-7	ASSERQGSGDYEQY
TRBV6-2/TRBV6-3	TRBJ2-1	ASQEGGRDEQF
TRBV10-2	TRBJ2-1	ASKQYEQF
TRBV4-3	TRBJ1-2	ASSQDFLEGNYGYT